This is a list of T cell receptor beta chains from one sample in a study of blood T cell repertoires in COVID-19. Sequenced by immunoSEQ multiplex PCR; TCRdb stores in-frame clones only, minus some. Seen here are approximately 390,000 clones, around 91% observed once, and the top ten hold 6.5%. The material sequenced was peripheral blood. The receptors shown here come from a man aged 18 to 35 with active or convalescent COVID-19. CDR3s include the opening cysteine and the closing phenylalanine or tryptophan. The order of the fields is V gene, J gene, CDR3 protein.

V gene: TRBV10-2; J gene: TRBJ2-1; CDR3 protein: CASMTGLGYNEQFF
V gene: TRBV7-3; J gene: TRBJ2-1; CDR3 protein: CASSQRGQAYNEQFF
V gene: TRBV6-2/TRBV6-3; J gene: TRBJ2-3; CDR3 protein: CASSYSLGLAHDTQYF
V gene: TRBV18; J gene: TRBJ1-1; CDR3 protein: CASSLGAQGEAFF
V gene: TRBV5-1; J gene: TRBJ1-2; CDR3 protein: CASSVGQGVGGYTF
V gene: TRBV6-2/TRBV6-3; J gene: TRBJ2-3; CDR3 protein: CASSYVSLGRDTQYF
V gene: TRBV7-9; J gene: TRBJ2-3; CDR3 protein: CASSPLGGGTDTQYF
V gene: TRBV28; J gene: TRBJ1-5; CDR3 protein: CASTRHAASNQPQHF
V gene: TRBV28; J gene: TRBJ2-1; CDR3 protein: CASRGLMGQPNNEQFF
V gene: TRBV28; J gene: TRBJ2-5; CDR3 protein: CASSSPPIRGQETQYF
V gene: TRBV2; J gene: TRBJ2-1; CDR3 protein: CASSSDREDEQFF
V gene: TRBV30; J gene: TRBJ1-2; CDR3 protein: CAWSSSLGLRNYGYTF
V gene: TRBV5-5; J gene: TRBJ1-2; CDR3 protein: CASSLSPKTNYGYTF
V gene: TRBV11-2; J gene: TRBJ1-1; CDR3 protein: CASSRDFGTEAFF
V gene: TRBV7-2; J gene: TRBJ2-3; CDR3 protein: CASSVAGGPGDTQYF
V gene: TRBV18; J gene: TRBJ1-2; CDR3 protein: CASSVDRVYGYTF
V gene: TRBV9; J gene: TRBJ2-3; CDR3 protein: CASSLRQLGTDTQYF
V gene: TRBV6-2/TRBV6-3; J gene: TRBJ2-5; CDR3 protein: CASSASLGPNEDRKKETQYF
V gene: TRBV19; J gene: TRBJ2-5; CDR3 protein: CASSIGGLAGETQYF
V gene: TRBV6-2/TRBV6-3; J gene: TRBJ1-1; CDR3 protein: CASSYLGVTTEAFF
V gene: TRBV19; J gene: TRBJ1-1; CDR3 protein: CAIKGGTGSEAFF
V gene: TRBV6-5; J gene: TRBJ1-3; CDR3 protein: CASSSTGTGGNTIYF
V gene: TRBV6-2/TRBV6-3; J gene: TRBJ1-1; CDR3 protein: CASSFGQAGAFF
V gene: TRBV28; J gene: TRBJ1-6; CDR3 protein: CASSLGGTVTSPLHF
V gene: TRBV2; J gene: TRBJ1-5; CDR3 protein: CASRKTGENQPQHF
V gene: TRBV6-6; J gene: TRBJ1-5; CDR3 protein: CASSYSQGAQPQHF
V gene: TRBV9; J gene: TRBJ1-6; CDR3 protein: CASSTRDSPLHF
V gene: TRBV4-2; J gene: TRBJ1-2; CDR3 protein: CASTNDPSRGYTF
V gene: TRBV6-2/TRBV6-3; J gene: TRBJ1-6; CDR3 protein: CASSYSDSGSPLHF
V gene: TRBV11-2; J gene: TRBJ2-7; CDR3 protein: CASSATPIGDSYEQYF
V gene: TRBV20-1; J gene: TRBJ2-7; CDR3 protein: CSASRFYEQYF
V gene: TRBV5-5; J gene: TRBJ1-3; CDR3 protein: CASRPTGGNTIYF
V gene: TRBV27; J gene: TRBJ2-2; CDR3 protein: CASSLRGLNTGELFF
V gene: TRBV4-1; J gene: TRBJ2-5; CDR3 protein: CASSQVFVGAFGETQYF
V gene: TRBV28; J gene: TRBJ1-5; CDR3 protein: CASSWGGGGAGQPQHF
V gene: TRBV2; J gene: TRBJ1-2; CDR3 protein: CASSVSTGYGYTF
V gene: TRBV5-8; J gene: TRBJ2-1; CDR3 protein: CASSLTNEQFF
V gene: TRBV5-1; J gene: TRBJ1-1; CDR3 protein: CASSLMAGAEAFF
V gene: TRBV9; J gene: TRBJ2-2; CDR3 protein: CASSVDDFNSGELFF
V gene: TRBV19; J gene: TRBJ1-5; CDR3 protein: CASSTFGQASSNQPQHF
V gene: TRBV12-5; J gene: TRBJ2-2; CDR3 protein: CASAWGGNTGELFF
V gene: TRBV13; J gene: TRBJ1-6; CDR3 protein: CASTFQTVSTSPLHF
V gene: TRBV6-5; J gene: TRBJ1-5; CDR3 protein: CASSIGGLGNQPQHF
V gene: TRBV7-9; J gene: TRBJ2-7; CDR3 protein: CAAQADTSYEQYF
V gene: TRBV19; J gene: TRBJ2-7; CDR3 protein: CASSSAEGYEQYF
V gene: TRBV29-1; J gene: TRBJ2-3; CDR3 protein: CSVVLGSTDTQYF
V gene: TRBV18; J gene: TRBJ2-7; CDR3 protein: CASSPSGQGTSYEQYF
V gene: TRBV3-1/TRBV3-2; J gene: TRBJ1-4; CDR3 protein: CASSQLSGTGLEKLFF
V gene: TRBV18; J gene: TRBJ2-7; CDR3 protein: CASSRSAQYSYEQYF
V gene: TRBV11-3; J gene: TRBJ2-5; CDR3 protein: CASPSRRRRTLQETQYF
V gene: TRBV6-5; J gene: TRBJ2-7; CDR3 protein: CASTIGGYEQYF
V gene: TRBV4-3; J gene: TRBJ2-5; CDR3 protein: CASSQEDRAETQYF
V gene: TRBV28; J gene: TRBJ1-2; CDR3 protein: CASSDRVGGYTF
V gene: TRBV6-6; J gene: TRBJ1-2; CDR3 protein: CASSSDGTYGYTF
V gene: TRBV5-8; J gene: TRBJ1-5; CDR3 protein: CASSLGETGNQPQHF
V gene: TRBV18; J gene: TRBJ1-3; CDR3 protein: CASSPPGMNTIYF
V gene: TRBV5-4; J gene: TRBJ2-7; CDR3 protein: CASSLKTSGRIAYEQYF